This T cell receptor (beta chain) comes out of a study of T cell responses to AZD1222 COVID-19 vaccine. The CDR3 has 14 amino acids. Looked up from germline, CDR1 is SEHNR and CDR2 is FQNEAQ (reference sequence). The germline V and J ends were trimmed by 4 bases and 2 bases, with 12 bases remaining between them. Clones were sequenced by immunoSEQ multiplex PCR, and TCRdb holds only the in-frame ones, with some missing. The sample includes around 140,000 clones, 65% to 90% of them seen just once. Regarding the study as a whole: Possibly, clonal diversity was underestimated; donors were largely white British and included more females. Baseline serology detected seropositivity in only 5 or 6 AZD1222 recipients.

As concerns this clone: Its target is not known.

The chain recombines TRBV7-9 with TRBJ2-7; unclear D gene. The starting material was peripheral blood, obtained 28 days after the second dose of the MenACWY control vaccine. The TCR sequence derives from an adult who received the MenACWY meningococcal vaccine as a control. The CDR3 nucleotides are TGTGCCAGCAGCTCCTCGGCAGGTCCCTACGAGCAGTACGTC. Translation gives CASSSSAGPYEQYV.